Listed here are 8 T cell receptor beta chains from one sample, sequenced in a study of blood T cell repertoires in COVID-19. The table came from immunoSEQ multiplex PCR; TCRdb's copy has only in-frame clones and leaves some out. The sample has more than 95,000 clones, approximately 88% seen once; the top ten hold approximately 27%. The sample was peripheral blood. Receptors originate from a man aged 60 to 69 with acute or convalescent COVID-19.

This rearrangement joins TRBV11-2 to TRBJ2-5, with D tentatively TRBD1 (5 bases). The CDR3 contains 15 residues. The germline V gene has CDR1 SGHAT and CDR2 FQNNGV. V lost 6 bases and J 1 base, leaving 15 bases between the germline ends. The CDR3 is CASSPQPRVQETQYF. CDR3 DNA: TGTGCCAGCAGTCCACAGCCCAGGGTCCAAGAGACCCAGTACTTC.

The chain is built from TRBV11-3 and TRBJ2-1; tentatively, D is TRBD2 (6 bases). Trimming removed 1 base from V and 10 bases from J, with 14 bases in between. In germline, CDR1 is SGHNT, CDR2 YENEEA. The CDR3 contains 14 residues. The CDR3 DNA follows: TGTGCCAGCAGCTTAGCACTAGCCGCACCCGAGCAGTTCTTC. It yields the protein CASSLALAAPEQFF.

This clone was counted a few times. This chain uses TRBV4-3 with TRBJ1-1, with a possible D match to TRBD1 (6 bases). Trimming took off 0 bases at V and 3 bases at J, with 14 bases between the two ends. The CDR3 covers 16 residues. Germline CDR1 LGHNA, CDR2 YSLEER. CDR3 residues: CASSQDNRVLDTEAFF. The CDR3 DNA follows: TGCGCCAGCAGCCAAGACAACAGGGTTTTGGACACTGAAGCTTTCTTT.

This clone was detected a few times. Here the CDR3 DNA reads TGTGCCAGCCGGGTTGCCGCCAATTCACCCCTCCACTTT. This translates into CASRVAANSPLHF. The rearrangement joins TRBV28 to TRBJ1-6; D gene unclear. The V gene lost 8 bases and the J gene lost 7 bases, with 12 bases spanning the gap. Looked up from germline, CDR1 is MDHEN and CDR2 is SYDVKM. The CDR3 covers 13 residues.

This chain links TRBV5-1 with TRBJ2-7; no definite D call. With 0 bases removed from V and 7 bases from J, the gap between germline ends came to 14 bases. Germline assignment: CDR1 SGHRS and CDR2 YFSETQ. The CDR3 is made up of 14 amino acids. CDR3 protein: CASSLGSGSREQYV. The CDR3 nucleotides read TGCGCCAGCAGCTTGGGTTCCGGTTCTCGGGAGCAGTACGTC.

This clone was observed once. This chain links TRBV7-2 with TRBJ2-2; 12 bases align to TRBD2. The CDR3 totals 18 residues. J was trimmed by 0 bases and V by 5 bases; bases with no gene match: 7. Germline V gene lookup returns CDR1 SGHTA and CDR2 FQGNSA. This CDR3 is CASSKRLAGVANTGELFF. In DNA form, the CDR3 reads TGTGCCAGCAGCAAAAGACTAGCGGGAGTGGCGAACACCGGGGAGCTGTTTTTT.

This chain connects TRBV7-8 to TRBJ2-1; 8 bases line up with TRBD2. CDR1 SGHVS and CDR2 FQNEAQ come from the germline V gene. V lost 2 bases to trimming and J lost 0 bases; unmatched junction nucleotides: 3. This CDR3 has 16 residues. The chain's CDR3 is CASSLLSGSSYNEQFF. Written as DNA, the CDR3 is TGTGCCAGCAGCTTACTAAGCGGGAGCTCCTACAATGAGCAGTTCTTC.

The rearrangement links TRBV19 to TRBJ1-2; a weak D match, TRBD1 (5 bases). Germline CDR1 LNHDA, CDR2 SQIVND (reference sequence). Trimming removed 4 bases from V and 6 bases from J, with 18 bases in between. This CDR3 contains 15 residues. CDR3 residues: CASSSRGTGGDGYTF. Here the CDR3 DNA reads TGTGCCAGTAGTAGCCGGGGCACAGGAGGGGATGGCTACACCTTC. The full variable domain, rest sourced from reference TRBV19 and TRBJ1-2, is DGGITQSPKYLFRKEGQNVTLSCEQNLNHDAMYWYRQDPGQGLRLIYYSQIVNDFQKGDIAEGYSVSREKKESFPLTVTSAQKNPTAFYLCASSSRGTGGDGYTFGSGTRLTVV.